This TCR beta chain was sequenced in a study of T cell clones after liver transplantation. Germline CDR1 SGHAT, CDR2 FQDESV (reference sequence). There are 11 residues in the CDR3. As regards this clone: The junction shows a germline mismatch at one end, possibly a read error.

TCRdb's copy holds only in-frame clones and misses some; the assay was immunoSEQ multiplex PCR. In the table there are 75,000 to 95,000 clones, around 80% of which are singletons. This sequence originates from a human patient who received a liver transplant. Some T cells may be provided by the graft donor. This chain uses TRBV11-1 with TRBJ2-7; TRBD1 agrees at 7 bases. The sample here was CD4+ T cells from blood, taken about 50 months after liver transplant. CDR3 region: CASSSGTELDF. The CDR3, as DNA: TGTGCCAGCAGCTCCGGGACAGAATTGGACTTC.